These T cell receptor beta chains were read from a single sample in a study of spatial heterogeneity in lung cancer. TCRdb reprocessed the 5' RACE reads with MiXCR, giving one entry per CDR3 protein. Found here are 23,000 or so distinct CDR3 sequences, approximately 7.2% of them singletons; the top ten hold roughly an eighth. The sample was PBMCs, taken at surgery. The receptor set was obtained from a male donor with early-stage non-small cell lung cancer. Each CDR3 is given with its conserved first and last residue. The D gene is left open where the match is weak. Clone size is not always given. Where it is, it says once, few, many or a class for expanded clones.

J | V | size | D | DNA | CDR3
TRBJ2-1 | TRBV6-5 | many | TRBD1 | TGTGCCAGCAGTTTCACGGGACAGGGGCCGAGTGAGCAGTTCTTC | CASSFTGQGPSEQFF
TRBJ2-3 | TRBV12-3/TRBV12-4 | - | TRBD2 | TGTGCCAGCAGTCCTAGCGGGGGGCTCACAGATACGCAGTATTTT | CASSPSGGLTDTQYF
TRBJ2-1 | TRBV20-1 | many | TRBD2 | TGCAGTGCTCCCGATCCCGGACTAGCGGGAGGGGCGAGGTCCTACAATGAGCAGTTCTTC | CSAPDPGLAGGARSYNEQFF
TRBJ1-6 | TRBV6-6 | - | - | TGTGCCAGCAGTTACCCCCGGACAGTTAATTCACCCTTCCACTTT | CASSYPRTVNSPFHF
TRBJ2-3 | TRBV11-2 | few | - | TGTGCCAGCAGCTTAGTATCATCAGCAGATACGCAGTATTTT | CASSLVSSADTQYF
TRBJ1-1 | TRBV29-1 | many | TRBD1 | TGCAGCGTAGGCCGGACAGGGACAGAAGCTTTCTTT | CSVGRTGTEAFF
TRBJ1-2 | TRBV19 | many | - | TGTGCCAGTAGGGTGGGCCAGGGATTAGCTAACTATGGCTACACCTTC | CASRVGQGLANYGYTF
TRBJ1-1 | TRBV10-3 | many | - | TGTGCCATCAGTGAGCCGACGGTGAACACTGAAGCTTTCTTT | CAISEPTVNTEAFF
TRBJ1-1 | TRBV6-1 | - | - | TGTGCCAGCGCCCAGGGGCGGTCTTCTGAAGCTTTCTTT | CASAQGRSSEAFF
TRBJ2-7 | TRBV12-5 | many | TRBD1 | TGTGCTAGTGGTCACAGGACAGGACCCTACGAGCAGTACTTC | CASGHRTGPYEQYF
TRBJ2-3 | TRBV6-2/TRBV6-3 | few | - | TGTGCCAGCAGTTACTACGTATCTGGAGGGTCAGATACGCAGTATTTT | CASSYYVSGGSDTQYF